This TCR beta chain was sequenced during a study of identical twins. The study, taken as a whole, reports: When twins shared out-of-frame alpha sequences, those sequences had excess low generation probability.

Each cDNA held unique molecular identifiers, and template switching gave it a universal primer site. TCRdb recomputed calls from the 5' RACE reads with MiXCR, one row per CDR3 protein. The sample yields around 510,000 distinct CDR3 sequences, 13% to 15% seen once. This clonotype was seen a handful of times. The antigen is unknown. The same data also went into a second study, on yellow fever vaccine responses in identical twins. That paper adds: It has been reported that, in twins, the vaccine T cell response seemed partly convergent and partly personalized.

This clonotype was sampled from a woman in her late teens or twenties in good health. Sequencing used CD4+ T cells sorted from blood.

Written as DNA, the CDR3 is TGTGCCAGCATCGCGACAGGGCTCTCACCCCTCCACTTT. Its translation is CASIATGLSPLHF. The J gene is TRBJ1-6, the V gene TRBV6-1; TRBD1 matches 7 bases. V shed 7 bases and J 10 bases; nucleotides not matched to a gene: 7. The CDR3 sequence is 13 residues long. The V gene's germline CDR1 is MNHNS and CDR2 SASEGT.